This T cell receptor (beta chain) originates from a study of blood T cell repertoires in COVID-19 (TCRdb year 2020). Looking at the study overall: Collaborator samples came from the United States, Italy and Spain and covered acute and convalescent phases of COVID-19. The material from the prospective study consisted of cDNA or gDNA derived from T cells, B-cell-depleted T cells, or PBMCs. The dataset comprised deeply sampled blood TCRbeta repertoires from subjects exposed to, actively infected with, or recovered from COVID-19. The repertoires were released in a freely available public database intended as a resource for research on the immune response to SARS-CoV-2. The samples were drawn from the first 160 participants of the ongoing ImmuneRACE study and from 1,254 subjects provided by 6 global collaborators. A de-identified subject ID, COVID-19 status, age in years and sex were almost always included in the sample metadata. Where available, HLA class I and class II types were obtained from metadata supplied by the sample provider rather than from assay-based typing. Points the paper makes about the study in general: The amount of clinical and demographic metadata varied by source and participant and was provided uncurated.

Concerning this clone: The clone's antigen remains unknown. The sample holds no much larger clone one base away, and base qualities are not on file.

Each collaborating institution followed its own protocols to collect whole blood in K2EDTA tubes. For TCRbeta analysis, collaborators shipped samples as frozen whole blood, isolated PBMCs, or DNA extracted from either of those sample types. The immunoSEQ Assay, a bias-controlled multiplex PCR, was used to amplify TCRbeta CDR3 regions from genomic DNA. The authors processed their data as follows. The number of nucleated cells in each sample was estimated from the amplification of reference gene primers within the assay. Sequence reads were collapsed and filtered to measure the absolute abundance of every unique TCRbeta CDR3 rearrangement. For each sample, productive Simpson clonality was calculated as the square root of Simpson's diversity index across productive rearrangements. Here the immuneACCESS table is served through TCRdb, limited to in-frame sequences with V and J called. Missing clones are a known gap in these copies; in checked studies unresolved V genes cover under half, and the rest lacks a known reason. From that table come the V and J calls and clone size; the DNA was used to work out D and trimming. For this sample there are about 130,000 clones; more than 90% appear just once. The top ten constitute about 4% of the sample.

There are 14 amino acids in the CDR3, from cysteine to phenylalanine inclusive. Solely the CDR3 DNA is kept, with 42 bases framed from the first base. The trim is 4 bases for V and 4 bases for J, with a gap of 13 bases between the germline ends. Based on the germline V gene (reference sequence), the CDR1 and CDR2 sequences are LGHDT and YNNKEL. This sequence originates from a man aged 50-59 years with active COVID-19. The sample comprised peripheral blood. The sequence joins TRBV3-1 (or the pseudogene TRBV3-2) to TRBJ1-2, with TRBD1 as a weak D call on 5 bases. The nucleotides are TGTGCCAGCAGCCCCCAGGGAGGGGTCTATGGCTACACCTTC. This yields the protein CASSPQGGVYGYTF.